This is a list of T cell receptor beta chains from one sample in a study of blood T cell repertoires in COVID-19. Produced via immunoSEQ multiplex PCR; TCRdb's table is partial and in-frame only. The data contain some 330,000 clones, 80% to 90% of them singletons. The specimen was PBMCs or T cells enriched from blood (not recorded which). The receptors originated from a man aged 30 to 45 who had recovered from COVID-19. The conserved cysteine and the conserved F or W are not part of the CDR3 here.

j_gene | v_gene | CDR3aa
TRBJ2-1 | TRBV19 | ASSTTSRGLWGEQF
TRBJ2-7 | TRBV19 | ASSARQGLDEQY
TRBJ2-1 | TRBV5-1 | ASSAESGFVNEQF
TRBJ1-6 | TRBV30 | AWTLRSYSPLH
TRBJ2-1 | TRBV7-3 | ASSLVGVRYNEQF
TRBJ2-5 | TRBV11-2 | ASSPTDWDDWETQY
TRBJ1-2 | TRBV9 | ASSVGGQGASGYT
TRBJ1-6 | TRBV30 | ACPRGAGGYNSPLH
TRBJ2-2 | TRBV10-1 | ASSEGGTENTGELF
TRBJ2-7 | TRBV11-2 | ASSTGTAVGEQY
TRBJ2-7 | TRBV2 | ASQGRVDSYEQY
TRBJ1-3 | TRBV27 | ARIPGTGRAAGNTIY
TRBJ1-4 | TRBV9 | ASSVGEGRGEKLF
TRBJ2-3 | TRBV11-3 | ASSLTGIGADTQY
TRBJ2-4 | TRBV4-2 | ASSQERRGGPGNIQY
TRBJ1-1 | TRBV6-5 | ASRRWNTEAF
TRBJ1-6 | TRBV30 | AWETGTVNSPLH
TRBJ2-3 | TRBV4-2 | ASSQAGLGGTDTQY
TRBJ1-5 | TRBV12-3/TRBV12-4 | ASSLGQGKH
TRBJ1-5 | TRBV30 | AWSLDPNQPQH
TRBJ2-5 | TRBV7-6 | ASSAVLAGEAEETQY
TRBJ2-7 | TRBV2 | ASSEGDSYEQY
TRBJ2-3 | TRBV11-3 | ASSSGQGPPGGTDTQY
TRBJ2-1 | TRBV19 | ASSSPRAGGRHEQF
TRBJ1-2 | TRBV5-1 | ASSSGQAASGYT
TRBJ1-1 | TRBV2 | ASSVVAGGTEAF
TRBJ1-5 | TRBV19 | ASSMDRAQPQH
TRBJ2-7 | TRBV20-1 | SARDQNEQY
TRBJ2-7 | TRBV7-9 | ASSLGGGSAYEQY
TRBJ1-2 | TRBV3-1/TRBV3-2 | ASSQAAGNYGYT
TRBJ2-2 | TRBV2 | ASNFNQGDGGELF
TRBJ1-5 | TRBV19 | ASSTRQGAHQPQH
TRBJ1-5 | TRBV7-2 | ASSLQDSWKPQH
TRBJ2-7 | TRBV6-5 | ASSLPGSYEQY
TRBJ1-2 | TRBV5-1 | ASSLGGSGYGYT
TRBJ1-1 | TRBV27 | ASHYRGENTEAF
TRBJ2-1 | TRBV19 | ASNLGGTTQIDEQF
TRBJ1-2 | TRBV10-1 | ASSDGQGFYGYT
TRBJ1-4 | TRBV18 | ASSRDSQTNNEKLF
TRBJ1-5 | TRBV6-5 | ASIEGANQPQH
TRBJ2-7 | TRBV21-1 | ASSKALHRLYEQY
TRBJ1-3 | TRBV28 | ASSLSGSGNTIY
TRBJ1-2 | TRBV7-9 | ASSLAGDGYT
TRBJ2-6 | TRBV7-8 | ASSLSTGGTGANVLT
TRBJ2-6 | TRBV19 | ASSILLGTEDAGANVLT
TRBJ2-7 | TRBV15 | ATSGTNSYEQY
TRBJ2-5 | TRBV18 | ASSPSYATGAKETQY
TRBJ2-2 | TRBV2 | ASNFGGPNTGELF
TRBJ2-7 | TRBV27 | ASSLGVGDSYEQY
TRBJ2-1 | TRBV11-2 | ASSSGGANEQF
TRBJ2-1 | TRBV21-1 | ASSKGNRGSYNEQF
TRBJ2-1 | TRBV9 | ASSVVGTVSYNEQF